This T cell receptor beta chain was recorded in a study of OX40 agonist ivuxolimab in advanced cancers. For the study in its entirety: The costimulatory receptor OX40 (CD134) was targeted by ivuxolimab, a fully human IgG2 agonistic monoclonal antibody. The point of sequencing TCRbeta in the periphery was to test whether ivuxolimab changed TCR sequence diversity and drove clonal T-cell expansion. Patients were allowed to have had prior anti-PD-1, anti-PD-L1 or anti-CTLA-4 therapy, and roughly 40% of the dose-escalation patients had been treated with checkpoint inhibitors. A male proportion of roughly 80% and a mean age of approximately 55 years, ranging from 23 to 79, were recorded for the dose-escalation cohort. Partial responses were achieved by three dose-escalation patients, of whom one had hepatocellular carcinoma and two had cutaneous melanoma. Among the 52 dose-escalation patients, around 19 had hepatocellular carcinoma, some 15 melanoma, 9 renal cell carcinoma and 9 head and neck cancer. Intravenous ivuxolimab was administered to patients every 2 weeks at six dose levels: 0.01, 0.1, 0.3, 1.5, 3 and 10 mg/kg. The paper reports the monotherapy dose-escalation portion (N ≈ 50 patients) of the phase I ivuxolimab trial. What the research found in general, with its limitations: At doses of 0.1 to 3.0 mg/kg, clonal expansion of both CD4+ and CD8+ T cells in blood was seen between baseline and week 6. After ivuxolimab, CD8+ T cells had more expanded clones than CD4+ T cells on average. In the 0.1-3.0 mg/kg groups, partial responders were among the patients with the lowest normalized peripheral clonal expansion, particularly in CD8+ T cells. Low levels of normalized T-cell clonal expansion were also seen in some patients who did not respond. Antigen specificity was not determined for the clonally expanded peripheral T cells.

The trial excluded patients who had a history of autoimmune disease or who were on systemic immunosuppression. Peripheral blood for TCR sequencing was collected from all dose cohorts at baseline, on cycle 4 day 1, and on cycle 7 day 1. Samples were obtained from an open-label, multicenter, first-in-human phase I dose-escalation trial of ivuxolimab. Adults with locally advanced or metastatic melanoma, renal cell, hepatocellular, or head and neck squamous cell carcinoma were enrolled in the trial. CD4+ and CD8+ T cells were sorted separately from peripheral blood before TCR sequencing. About this clone: Its antigen remains unidentified. Base qualities are not provided; no much larger clone lies one nucleotide away.

To sequence the TCRbeta CDR3 region, genomic DNA was isolated from the sorted cells. TCRbeta CDR3 regions were sequenced using the immunoSEQ Assay. The table comes from immuneACCESS by way of TCRdb, which keeps in-frame sequences with V and J called. Part of the clones is missing from these tables; in studies checked, under half for an unresolved V gene and the rest for unknown reasons. This sample has tens of thousands of clones in its table, and roughly 87% of those were observed once. Less than 0.8% of the sample goes to the ten largest clones. At the junction V is shortened by 3 bases and J by 4 bases, with 10 bases in between. Measured from the cysteine to the phenylalanine, the CDR3 is 14 residues long. CDR3 DNA only is kept here, 42 bases in frame from base 1. CDR1 and CDR2 (KGHSH, LQKENI) derive from the germline V gene.

The specimen comprised CD4+ or CD8+ T cells sorted from blood, sampled in a trial of the OX40 agonist ivuxolimab. The V and J segments used are TRBV18 and TRBJ1-5; TRBD1 is a possible D gene, resting on 6 matching bases. This sequence originates from an adult with an advanced solid tumor such as melanoma, head and neck, liver or kidney cancer. The CDR3 reads CASSPDSPNQPQHF. Here is the DNA: TGTGCCAGCTCACCGGACAGTCCAAATCAGCCCCAGCATTTT. The full variable domain, completed from the reference TRBV18 and TRBJ1-5 proteins outside the CDR3, reads NAGVMQNPRHLVRRRGQEARLRCSPMKGHSHVYWYRQLPEEGLKFMVYLQKENIIDESGMPKERFSAEFPKEGPSILRIQQVVRGDSAAYFCASSPDSPNQPQHFGDGTRLSIL.